This T cell receptor beta chain came from a study of OX40 agonist ivuxolimab in advanced cancers. At the level of the study: Participants, 82.7% male, averaged 60 years of age, ranging from 23 to 79. Therapy given before enrollment (anti-PD-1, anti-PD-L1 or anti-CTLA-4) was allowed, and approximately 40% had some. Study-wide results and limits: Some nonresponders likewise displayed low normalized T-cell clonal expansion.

The germline gives CDR1 SNHLY, CDR2 FYNNEI. V dropped 7 bases and J dropped 3 bases, with 10 bases sitting between them. This CDR3 comprises 12 residues. Systemic immunosuppression or autoimmune disease history was grounds to exclude patients. Method: immunoSEQ multiplex PCR; TCRdb's copy keeps in-frame clones and lacks some. The sample includes 70,000 or so clones, roughly nine tenths of them seen just once. Concerning this clone itself: What it recognizes is unknown.

The rearrangement links TRBV2 to TRBJ2-7, with unresolved D. The receptor was isolated from an adult with an advanced solid tumor such as melanoma, head and neck, liver or kidney cancer. Material: CD4+ or CD8+ T cells sorted from blood, obtained in a trial of the OX40 agonist ivuxolimab. This chain's CDR3 is CASTDWDYEQYF. The CDR3 DNA follows: TGTGCCAGCACCGACTGGGACTACGAGCAGTACTTC. The full variable domain, in which reference TRBV2 and TRBJ2-7 provide the parts outside the CDR3, is EPEVTQTPSHQVTQMGQEVILRCVPISNHLYFYWYRQILGQKVEFLVSFYNNEISEKSEIFDDQFSVERPDGSNFTLKIRSTKLEDSAMYFCASTDWDYEQYFGPGTRLTVT.